These 4 T cell receptor beta chains were sequenced from one sample in a study of pediatric ulcerative colitis. Method: immunoSEQ multiplex PCR; TCRdb's copy keeps in-frame clones and lacks some. The sample records a few thousand clones, 80% to 90% being singletons. The sample was blood. These TCRs come from a boy aged 5-17 years with mild ulcerative colitis.

The genes are TRBV5-5 and TRBJ1-5, with a possible D match to TRBD1 (5 bases). The V end was cut by 0 bases, the J end by 4 bases, with 14 bases between. Looked up from germline, CDR1 is SGHKS and CDR2 is YYEKEE (reference sequence). The CDR3 runs 16 residues. The CDR3 sequence is CASSLGGFDPNQPQHF. The CDR3 DNA reads TGTGCCAGCAGCTTGGGGGGGTTCGACCCTAATCAGCCCCAGCATTTT.

The rearrangement links TRBV5-8 to TRBJ2-3, with D unclear. Germline assignment: CDR1 SGHTS and CDR2 YDEGEE. This CDR3 comprises 12 residues. The V and J ends lost 4 bases and 2 bases respectively, with 5 bases between them. Written as DNA, the CDR3 is TGTGCCAGCAGCCCAGACACAGATACGCAGTATTTT. Protein: CASSPDTDTQYF.

V gene TRBV13 combines with J gene TRBJ1-1, with D perhaps TRBD1 (6 bases). The CDR3 is 16 amino acids. CDR1 PRHDT and CDR2 FYEKMQ come from the germline V gene (reference sequence). V lost 4 bases, J lost 2 bases, and 17 bases lay in between. CDR3 loop: CASSSPGQRINTEAFF. DNA of the CDR3: TGTGCCAGCAGCTCGCCGGGACAACGGATTAACACTGAAGCTTTCTTT.

The chain uses TRBV5-4 and TRBJ2-5; 8 nucleotides align to TRBD1. CDR1 is SGHNT and CDR2 is YYREEE in the germline V gene (reference sequence). J was trimmed by 4 bases and V by 4 bases; bases with no gene match: 9. The CDR3 totals 15 residues. The CDR3 nucleotides read TGTGCCAGCAGCGTCCGACAGGGGTTGGGAGAGACCCAGTACTTC. Protein sequence: CASSVRQGLGETQYF.